This T cell receptor (beta chain) was profiled in a study of T cell responses to AZD1222 COVID-19 vaccine. The CDR3 is made up of 16 amino acids. V lost 6 bases to trimming and J lost 5 bases, with 22 bases between them. Germline-derived CDR1 and CDR2 are LNHDA and SQIVND (reference sequence). Assay: immunoSEQ multiplex PCR; the TCRdb copy retains only in-frame clones and omits some. The profile shows roughly 100,000 clones, 80% to 90% of them singletons. This receptor was obtained from an adult in good health. This chain joins TRBV19 and TRBJ2-5; D is possibly TRBD1 (6 bases). This sample comprised peripheral blood, obtained on day 0 of AZD1222 vaccination. The CDR3 loop reads CASSVVGAGPGETQYF. The CDR3 DNA sequence: TGTGCCAGTAGCGTGGTGGGGGCGGGTCCTGGGGAGACCCAGTACTTC.